A single sample gave rise to the 20 T cell receptor beta chains below, sequenced in a study of beta chain features in type 1 diabetes. Expressed TCRB transcripts were sequenced, since all the RNA that had been isolated was reverse transcribed. Method: immunoSEQ multiplex PCR; TCRdb's copy keeps in-frame clones and lacks some. Found here are 330,000 or so clones, about 15% of them singletons; the top ten hold around 7%. Sequenced sample: central memory CD4+ T cells from blood. The receptors shown here come from a man aged 30 to 45 in good health.

The V gene is TRBV4-3, the J gene TRBJ1-4; 7 bases map to TRBD1. J was trimmed by 8 bases and V by 0 bases; bases with no gene match: 15. From germline, CDR1 is LGHNA and CDR2 YSLEER. The CDR3 consists of 18 residues. The CDR3 protein is CASSQERRGQSLKEKLFF. CDR3 DNA sequence: TGCGCCAGCAGCCAAGAGAGGAGGGGGCAGAGTCTTAAAGAAAAACTGTTTTTT.

This clone came up a few times. J is TRBJ2-5 and V is TRBV25-1, with D unresolved. Deletions cut 2 bases from V and 2 bases from J, with 9 bases between. The germline V gene has CDR1 MGHDK and CDR2 SYGVNS. This CDR3 is 14 amino acids long. The CDR3 DNA reads as TGTGCCAGCAGTGAACCCCCTTATCAAGAGACCCAGTACTTC. Its translation: CASSEPPYQETQYF.

In its sample, this clone was seen a few times. The chain is built from TRBV7-9 and TRBJ2-1; D gene uncertain. The CDR3 runs to 17 residues. V dropped 5 bases and J dropped 7 bases, with 24 bases sitting between them. Germline CDR1 and CDR2: SEHNR and FQNEAQ (reference sequence). The CDR3 protein is CASSQLQKVPSLNEQFF. DNA of the CDR3: TGTGCCAGCAGCCAACTCCAAAAGGTCCCTTCTCTTAATGAGCAGTTCTTC.

The chain has TRBV19 and TRBJ1-5; D is possibly TRBD1 (6 bases). CDR1 and CDR2 (germline): LNHDA, SQIVND (reference sequence). The CDR3 sequence is 15 residues long. V was trimmed by 6 bases and J by 2 bases, leaving 14 bases between them. The CDR3 region is CASRRTASGNQPQHF. DNA for the CDR3: TGTGCCAGTAGGAGGACAGCGAGTGGCAATCAGCCCCAGCATTTT.

As concerns this clone: This sample also contains other DNA sequences that code for the same CDR3. This sequence joins TRBV7-2 and TRBJ1-1; D is perhaps TRBD1 (5 bases). The germline V gene encodes CDR1 SGHTA and CDR2 FQGNSA. The CDR3 is 15 amino acids. Trimming removed 5 bases from V and 1 base from J, with 14 bases in between. The CDR3 sequence: CASSHEGAQNTEAFF. CDR3 in DNA: TGTGCCAGCAGCCACGAAGGGGCTCAGAACACTGAAGCTTTCTTT.

This clone was seen only a few times. The V gene is TRBV7-3, the J gene TRBJ2-1; 10 bases line up with TRBD2. Germline loops: CDR1 SGHTA, CDR2 FQGTGA. The junction had 6 bases not matched to a gene; V was cut back by 4 bases and J by 12 bases. This CDR3 has 13 amino acids. CDR3 amino acids: CASSSGTSDLQFF. The CDR3 coding sequence is TGTGCCAGCAGCTCGGGGACTAGCGATTTGCAGTTCTTC.

This clone was recorded a few times. The chain employs TRBV7-9 and TRBJ1-3; D gene uncertain. The CDR3 covers 16 residues. Trimming cost V 7 bases and J 0 bases, with 16 bases left between them. CDR1 SEHNR and CDR2 FQNEAQ come from the germline V gene (reference sequence). CDR3 bases: TGTGCCAGCAACCCAGGTCCCAGGCTCTCTGGAAACACCATATATTTT. Amino acid sequence: CASNPGPRLSGNTIYF.

This clone appeared many times. The rearrangement links TRBV7-2 to TRBJ1-6, with 9 bases lining up with TRBD1. V lost 4 bases and J lost 9; bases outside the gene matches: 7. Germline V gene lookup returns CDR1 SGHTA and CDR2 FQGNSA. The CDR3 has 15 amino acids. The CDR3 loop is CASSWGQGDTSPLHF. CDR3 coding DNA: TGTGCCAGCAGCTGGGGACAGGGAGATACTTCACCCCTCCACTTT.

V usage is TRBV5-4 and J usage is TRBJ1-3, with D possibly matching TRBD1 (6 bases). CDR3 size: 14 residues. CDR1 is SGHNT, CDR2 YYREEE, per germline (reference sequence). With 4 bases removed from V and 2 bases from J, the gap between germline ends came to 10 bases. As DNA, the CDR3 is TGTGCCAGCAGCAACTACAGGGCTGGAAACACCATATATTTT. Amino acid sequence: CASSNYRAGNTIYF.

This clone has only a few counts. This chain links TRBV7-9 with TRBJ1-5; D remains unclear. The CDR3 is made up of 14 amino acids. Germline-derived CDR1 and CDR2 are SEHNR and FQNEAQ (reference sequence). Trimming removed 6 bases at V and 7 bases at J, with 16 bases between. CDR3 residues: CASSPGEVPQPQHF. For the CDR3, the DNA is TGTGCCAGCAGTCCAGGCGAGGTTCCCCAGCCCCAGCATTTT.

This clone was picked up a small number of times. The chain has TRBV11-1 and TRBJ2-1, with TRBD2 matching 8 bases. Unmatched junction bases numbered 9, after V lost 4 bases and J lost 7 bases. CDR3 length: 15 residues. The germline CDR1 and CDR2 sequences are SGHAT and FQDESV (reference sequence). Here the CDR3 reads CASSSPGTRANEQFF. DNA for the CDR3: TGTGCCAGCAGCTCCCCCGGGACTAGAGCGAATGAGCAGTTCTTC.

There are a few counts of this clone. The chain uses TRBV7-9 and TRBJ1-2; D ambiguous. This CDR3 spans 15 amino acids. Trimming removed 4 bases at V and 0 bases at J, with 12 bases between. Germline lookup yields CDR1 SEHNR and CDR2 FQNEAQ (reference sequence). CDR3 amino acids: CASSSGRGPNYGYTF. In DNA form, the CDR3 reads TGTGCCAGCAGCTCCGGACGGGGTCCTAACTATGGCTACACCTTC. The full variable domain, rest sourced from reference TRBV7-9 and TRBJ1-2, is DTGVSQNPRHKITKRGQNVTFRCDPISEHNRLYWYRQTLGQGPEFLTYFQNEAQLEKSRLLSDRFSAERPKGSFSTLEIQRTEQGDSAMYLCASSSGRGPNYGYTFGSGTRLTVV.

This clone was seen a handful of times. This chain uses TRBV6-6 with TRBJ2-1; no definite D call. Trimming took 7 bases from V and 8 from J, leaving 12 bases between them. The CDR3 is 12 amino acids. CDR1 is MNHNY and CDR2 is SVGAGI in the germline V gene (reference sequence). This CDR3 is CASTAPLYEQFF. CDR3 nucleotide sequence: TGTGCCAGCACCGCGCCCCTATATGAGCAGTTCTTC.

This clone came up a few times. The chain has TRBV9 and TRBJ2-3; 13 bases are a match to TRBD2. V lost 3 bases, J lost 4 bases, and 5 bases stayed unmatched. CDR1 and CDR2 (germline): SGDLS, YYNGEE. The length of the CDR3 is 16 residues. The CDR3 coding sequence is TGTGCCAGCAGCGGGACTAGCGGGAGTGGGGCAGATACGCAGTATTTT. Translation: CASSGTSGSGADTQYF.

This clone was found a few times. The genes are TRBV18 and TRBJ2-3; D remains unclear. CDR3 length equals 12 residues. Germline V gene data show CDR1 as KGHSH and CDR2 as LQKENI. V lost 6 bases and J lost 5, with 9 bases in between. The CDR3 loop is CASSPLEDTQYF. The DNA of the CDR3 is TGTGCCAGCTCGCCATTAGAAGATACGCAGTATTTT.

In its sample, this clone was seen a few times. The chain links TRBV5-4 to TRBJ2-3; D unclear. Trimming removed 2 bases from V and 4 bases from J, with 5 bases in between. This CDR3 region has 12 residues. Germline V gene sequence: CDR1 SGHNT, CDR2 YYREEE (reference sequence). The CDR3 region is CASSFRADTQYF. As DNA, the CDR3 is TGTGCCAGCAGCTTTCGGGCAGATACGCAGTATTTT.

This clone was counted between two and nine times. A read error may produce the germline difference seen at one junction end. This chain joins TRBV7-7 and TRBJ2-5, with D perhaps TRBD2 (5 bases). Per the germline V gene, CDR1 is SSHAT and CDR2 is FNYEAQ (reference sequence). CDR3 length: 15 amino acids. The CDR3 DNA is TGTGCTAGCAGCTTAGCTCCCCGGGGTAGTGAGACCCAGTACTTC. Its translation is CASSLAPRGSETQYF.

This clone was seen a few times. The rearrangement joins TRBV10-3 to TRBJ1-5; D call uncertain. V lost 2 bases to trimming and J lost 0 bases, with 5 bases between them. The germline V gene encodes CDR1 ENHRY and CDR2 SYGVKD. CDR3 length: 14 residues. This CDR3 reads CAISEMSSNQPQHF. The CDR3 nucleotides read TGTGCCATCAGTGAGATGTCTAGCAATCAGCCCCAGCATTTT.

This clone was observed a handful of times. The rearrangement uses TRBV2 and TRBJ1-4; D is possibly TRBD1 (5 bases). V dropped 4 bases and J dropped 5 bases, with 14 bases sitting between them. The CDR3 runs 15 residues. The V gene's germline CDR1 is SNHLY and CDR2 FYNNEI. CDR3 bases: TGTGCCAGCAGTGTAGATTTGGGACGAAATGAAAAACTGTTTTTT. The encoded protein is CASSVDLGRNEKLFF.

This clone was seen only a few times. The V call is TRBV18, the J call TRBJ1-2; a weak D match, TRBD1 (5 bases). Germline CDR1 KGHSH, CDR2 LQKENI. The ends were cut back, 1 base at V and 5 bases at J, with 14 bases in the middle. The CDR3 has 15 amino acids. The CDR3 nucleotides read TGTGCCAGCTCACCACGGGCAGGGTCGGGTTATGGCTACACCTTC. The encoded protein is CASSPRAGSGYGYTF.